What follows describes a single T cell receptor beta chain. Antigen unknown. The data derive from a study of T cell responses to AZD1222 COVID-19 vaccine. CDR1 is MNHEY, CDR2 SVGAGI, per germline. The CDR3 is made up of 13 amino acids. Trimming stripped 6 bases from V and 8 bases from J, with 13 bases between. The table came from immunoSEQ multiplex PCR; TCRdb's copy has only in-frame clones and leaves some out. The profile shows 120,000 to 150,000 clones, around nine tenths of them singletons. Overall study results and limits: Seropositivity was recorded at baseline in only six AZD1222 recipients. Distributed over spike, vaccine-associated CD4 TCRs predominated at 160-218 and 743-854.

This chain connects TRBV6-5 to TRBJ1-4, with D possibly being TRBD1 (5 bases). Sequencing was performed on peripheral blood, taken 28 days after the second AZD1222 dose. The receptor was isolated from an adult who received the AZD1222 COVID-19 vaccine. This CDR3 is CASSSGGAEKLFF. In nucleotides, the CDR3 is TGTGCCAGCAGCAGCGGTGGGGCAGAAAAACTGTTTTTT.